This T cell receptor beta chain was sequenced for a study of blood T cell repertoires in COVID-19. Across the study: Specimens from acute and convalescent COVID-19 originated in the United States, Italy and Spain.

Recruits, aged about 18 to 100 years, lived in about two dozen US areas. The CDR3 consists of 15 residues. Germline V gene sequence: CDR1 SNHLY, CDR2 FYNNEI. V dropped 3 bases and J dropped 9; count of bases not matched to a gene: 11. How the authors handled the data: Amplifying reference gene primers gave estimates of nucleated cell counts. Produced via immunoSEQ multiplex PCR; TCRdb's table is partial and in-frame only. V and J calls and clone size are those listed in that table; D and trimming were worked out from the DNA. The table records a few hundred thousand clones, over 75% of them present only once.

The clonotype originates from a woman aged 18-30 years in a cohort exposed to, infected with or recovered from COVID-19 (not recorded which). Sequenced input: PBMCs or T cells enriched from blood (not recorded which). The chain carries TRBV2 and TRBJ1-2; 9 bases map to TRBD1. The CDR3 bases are TGTGCCAGCAGTGATCTACGCCCCGGGACAGGGAGCTACACCTTC. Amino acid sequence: CASSDLRPGTGSYTF.